This T cell receptor (beta chain) was recovered during a study of blood T cell repertoires in COVID-19. Only in-frame clones appear in the TCRdb table, and some are missing; sequencing was by immunoSEQ multiplex PCR. The profile shows 200,000 to 250,000 clones, 70% to 90% of them singletons. Germline V lookup: CDR1 SGHNT, CDR2 YYREEE (reference sequence). The CDR3 totals 14 residues. V was trimmed by 0 bases and J by 3 bases, leaving 10 bases between them. The sequence came from a woman under 30 who had recovered from COVID-19. The rearrangement links TRBV5-4 to TRBJ2-7; tentative D call: TRBD2 (6 bases). The specimen sequenced was peripheral blood. CDR3 nucleotides: TGTGCCAGCAGCTTGGGACTAGAGGGCTACGAGCAGTACTTC. Protein sequence: CASSLGLEGYEQYF.